The source of this T cell receptor beta chain is a study of T cells in women clearing cervical HPV infection. CDR3 size: 13 residues. Germline V gene lookup returns CDR1 SEHNR and CDR2 FQNEAQ (reference sequence). Comment on this clone: Sequencing ends 3 residues short of the CDR3 end; the germline J gene provides the rest.

This table comes from immunoSEQ multiplex PCR, and its TCRdb copy is limited to in-frame clones, with some not included. Its clone listing holds some 30,000 clones. This sequence was found in a woman aged 18-70 years with a cervical HPV16 infection that either progressed to CIN3+ or cleared (not recorded which). The sample was blood buffy coat. The rearrangement links TRBV7-9 to TRBJ1-2, with D uncertain. The CDR3 spells CASSLVGATDYTF. CDR3 bases read: TGTGCCAGCAGCTTAGTCGGCGCGACTGAC.